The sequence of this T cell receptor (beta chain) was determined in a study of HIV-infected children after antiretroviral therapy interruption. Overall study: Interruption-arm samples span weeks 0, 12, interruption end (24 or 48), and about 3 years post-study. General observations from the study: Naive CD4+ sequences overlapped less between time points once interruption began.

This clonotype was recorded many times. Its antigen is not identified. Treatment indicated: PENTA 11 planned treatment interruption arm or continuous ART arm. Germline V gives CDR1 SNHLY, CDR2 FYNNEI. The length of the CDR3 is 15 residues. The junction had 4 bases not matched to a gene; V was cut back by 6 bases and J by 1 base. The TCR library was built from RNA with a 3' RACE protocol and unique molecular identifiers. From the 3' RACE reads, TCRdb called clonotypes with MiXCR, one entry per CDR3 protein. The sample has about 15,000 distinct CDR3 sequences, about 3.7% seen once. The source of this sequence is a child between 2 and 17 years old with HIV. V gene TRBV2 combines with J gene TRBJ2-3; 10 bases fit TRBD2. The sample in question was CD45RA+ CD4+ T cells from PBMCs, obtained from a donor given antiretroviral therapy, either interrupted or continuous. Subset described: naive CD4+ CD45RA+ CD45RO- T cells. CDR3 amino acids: CASRVGLAGTDTQYF. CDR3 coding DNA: TGTGCCAGCAGGGTTGGACTAGCGGGCACAGATACGCAGTATTTT.